The rows below give T cell receptor beta chains drawn from one sample of a study of blood T cell repertoires in COVID-19. Libraries were prepared by immunoSEQ multiplex PCR; TCRdb keeps only in-frame clonotypes and omits some of them. Altogether 200,000 to 300,000 clones are present, 75% to 85% being singletons, with the ten largest covering around 7.5%. The specimen was peripheral blood. The receptors originated from a woman of 80 years or more with COVID-19, enrolled during active disease. The CDR3 runs from the conserved cysteine through the conserved F or W. A D gene is named only where the DNA matches it firmly. For some rows the clone size is stated as once, few or many, or as a class when expanded; others skip it.

CDR3 protein	CDR3 DNA	clone size	V gene	D gene	CDR3 length	J gene
CASSSHGGNEKLFF	TGTGCCAGCAGCTCCCACGGCGGGAATGAAAAACTGTTTTTT	-	TRBV9	-	14	TRBJ1-4
CASTDRGGSDEQFF	TGTGCCAGCACCGACCGAGGGGGCAGCGATGAGCAGTTCTTC	-	TRBV11-2	TRBD1	14	TRBJ2-1
CASSTRQGAGELFF	TGTGCCAGCAGCACCCGACAGGGGGCCGGGGAGCTGTTTTTT	-	TRBV9	TRBD1	14	TRBJ2-2
CASSQGGRPSTDTQYF	TGTGCCAGCAGCCAAGGCGGCCGTCCTAGCACAGATACGCAGTATTTT	-	TRBV3-1/TRBV3-2	-	16	TRBJ2-3
CASSPPPGGWDYGYTF	TGTGCCAGCAGCCCCCCTCCGGGGGGCTGGGACTATGGCTACACCTTC	-	TRBV3-1/TRBV3-2	-	16	TRBJ1-2
CASSSTRAENTGELFF	TGTGCCAGCAGCTCGACGCGAGCGGAGAACACCGGGGAGCTGTTTTTT	many	TRBV11-1	-	16	TRBJ2-2
CASSPPTGANSPLHF	TGTGCCAGCTCACCACCGACAGGGGCCAATTCACCCCTCCACTTT	-	TRBV18	TRBD1	15	TRBJ1-6
CATKTKGGTDTQYF	TGTGCCACTAAAACCAAGGGAGGCACAGATACGCAGTATTTT	-	TRBV7-2	-	14	TRBJ2-3
CAISESGTGGNTIYF	TGTGCCATCAGTGAGTCCGGGACAGGGGGAAACACCATATATTTT	-	TRBV10-3	TRBD1	15	TRBJ1-3
CASSYSGLNNEQFF	TGTGCCAGCAGTTACTCGGGACTTAACAATGAGCAGTTCTTC	-	TRBV6-2/TRBV6-3	-	14	TRBJ2-1
CASSLPGTGFEKLFF	TGTGCCAGCTCACTACCCGGGACAGGGTTTGAAAAACTGTTTTTT	-	TRBV18	TRBD1	15	TRBJ1-4
CASSWGGAEARETQYF	TGTGCCAGCAGCTGGGGAGGGGCCGAAGCCCGAGAGACCCAGTACTTC	-	TRBV7-9	TRBD2	16	TRBJ2-5
CASGLTGQGTEAFF	TGCGCCAGCGGACTTACAGGGCAAGGCACTGAAGCTTTCTTT	-	TRBV5-1	-	14	TRBJ1-1
CASSVDSGGYNEQFF	TGTGCCAGCAGCGTAGATAGCGGGGGCTACAATGAGCAGTTCTTC	-	TRBV7-3	TRBD2	15	TRBJ2-1
CASSPLTGKEPQHF	TGTGCCAGCAGCCCGCTCACAGGGAAGGAGCCCCAGCATTTT	-	TRBV7-9	-	14	TRBJ1-5
CASSSGSGNYGYTF	TGCGCCAGCAGCTCCGGGTCAGGGAACTATGGCTACACCTTC	-	TRBV5-1	-	14	TRBJ1-2
CASSYNSIGEKLFF	TGTGCCAGCAGTTATAACAGTATAGGTGAAAAACTGTTTTTT	-	TRBV6-5	-	14	TRBJ1-4
CASSQGQGTGNTIYF	TGCGCCAGCAGCCAAGGACAGGGTACTGGAAACACCATATATTTT	-	TRBV4-3	TRBD1	15	TRBJ1-3
CASSFDRSQPQHF	TGTGCCAGCAGCTTTGACAGGAGTCAGCCCCAGCATTTT	-	TRBV7-2	-	13	TRBJ1-5
CARATPGQGKMNTEAFF	TGTGCCAGAGCAACACCGGGACAGGGGAAGATGAACACTGAAGCTTTCTTT	-	TRBV21-1	-	17	TRBJ1-1
CASSPWAGGAYEQYF	TGTGCCAGCAGCCCATGGGCAGGGGGCGCCTACGAGCAGTACTTC	-	TRBV7-3	TRBD1	15	TRBJ2-7
CASSERTTSGGLYNEQFF	TGCGCCAGCAGTGAGAGGACGACTAGCGGGGGTCTCTACAATGAGCAGTTCTTC	once	TRBV10-2	TRBD2	18	TRBJ2-1
CASRSDRGRVETF	TGTGCCAGCAGATCCGACAGGGGTCGGGTGGAGACCTTC	-	TRBV6-5	TRBD1	13	TRBJ1-2
CASSLTRRKVDGYTF	TGTGCCAGCAGCTTAACTAGGAGGAAGGTAGATGGCTACACCTTC	-	TRBV7-3	-	15	TRBJ1-2
CASRDRTGVTDTQYF	TGTGCCAGCAGGGACAGGACAGGGGTCACAGATACGCAGTATTTT	many	TRBV2	TRBD1	15	TRBJ2-3
CSVRTSGRTYEQYF	TGCAGCGTTCGGACTAGCGGGAGGACTTACGAGCAGTACTTC	-	TRBV29-1	TRBD2	14	TRBJ2-7
CASRGQYNYGYTF	TGTGCCAGCAGGGGACAGTACAACTATGGCTACACCTTC	few	TRBV2	TRBD1	13	TRBJ1-2
CASMTPGLADTQYF	TGTGCCAGCATGACCCCAGGCCTCGCGGATACGCAGTATTTT	-	TRBV7-9	-	14	TRBJ2-3
CASSWGLAVVRLRMTDTQYF	TGCGCCAGCAGCTGGGGACTAGCGGTGGTGCGTCTGAGAATGACAGATACGCAGTATTTT	-	TRBV5-1	TRBD2	20	TRBJ2-3
CATSWGGGETQYF	TGTGCCACCAGCTGGGGCGGGGGAGAGACCCAGTACTTC	-	TRBV15	TRBD2	13	TRBJ2-5
CASSLGPGGNQPQHF	TGCGCCAGCAGCTTGGGGCCAGGGGGTAATCAGCCCCAGCATTTT	-	TRBV5-1	TRBD1	15	TRBJ1-5
CSVGGDRGLKTEAFF	TGCAGCGTTGGAGGGGACAGGGGTTTAAAGACTGAAGCTTTCTTT	-	TRBV29-1	TRBD1	15	TRBJ1-1
CASSLWWRGGSNEKLFF	TGTGCCAGCAGTTTATGGTGGCGAGGGGGATCAAATGAAAAACTGTTTTTT	once	TRBV28	-	17	TRBJ1-4
CASSLGQGVVQPQHF	TGTGCCAGTAGTTTAGGACAGGGGGTGGTTCAGCCCCAGCATTTT	-	TRBV19	TRBD1	15	TRBJ1-5
CASGPGQAWGEKLFF	TGTGCTAGTGGACCGGGACAGGCCTGGGGTGAAAAACTGTTTTTT	-	TRBV12-5	TRBD1	15	TRBJ1-4
CASSLGGGLKSDEQYF	TGTGCCAGCAGCTTAGGGGGGGGCCTTAAGTCGGACGAGCAGTACTTC	-	TRBV7-8	-	16	TRBJ2-7
CASRPQGAQNIQYF	TGTGCCAGCAGACCCCAGGGGGCGCAAAACATTCAGTACTTC	-	TRBV6-5	TRBD1	14	TRBJ2-4
CASSFGQGRGEKLFF	TGTGCCAGCAGCTTCGGACAGGGTAGAGGTGAAAAACTGTTTTTT	once	TRBV6-2/TRBV6-3	TRBD1	15	TRBJ1-4
CASNFRDRVGYGYTF	TGTGCCAGCAATTTCCGGGACAGGGTTGGGTATGGCTACACCTTC	-	TRBV2	TRBD1	15	TRBJ1-2
CASSHPARLAGVSNQETQYF	TGTGCCAGCAGCCACCCAGCGCGACTAGCGGGAGTGTCTAACCAAGAGACCCAGTACTTC	few	TRBV3-1/TRBV3-2	TRBD2	20	TRBJ2-5
CASSPGTGRFGYTF	TGTGCCAGCAGCCCCGGGACAGGGAGATTTGGCTACACCTTC	-	TRBV7-3	TRBD1	14	TRBJ1-2
CASSLGGSSYNEQFF	TGTGCCAGCAGCTTAGGTGGGAGCTCCTACAATGAGCAGTTCTTC	once	TRBV11-2	-	15	TRBJ2-1
CASSPRDNRGKTQYF	TGTGCCAGCAGTCCCCGGGACAACCGAGGGAAGACCCAGTACTTC	-	TRBV6-5	-	15	TRBJ2-5
CASSTGQSGRDEQFF	TGTGCCAGTAGTACGGGACAGTCGGGTAGAGATGAGCAGTTCTTC	-	TRBV19	TRBD1	15	TRBJ2-1
CASREGQGGGYTF	TGCGCCAGCAGGGAAGGACAGGGGGGTGGCTACACCTTC	-	TRBV5-1	TRBD1	13	TRBJ1-2
CASTPTGRGQGAGELFF	TGTGCCAGCACTCCTACCGGCCGGGGACAGGGGGCCGGGGAGCTGTTTTTT	-	TRBV28	TRBD1	17	TRBJ2-2
CASSLEFGEQYF	TGCGCCAGCAGCTTGGAATTCGGGGAGCAGTACTTC	-	TRBV5-1	-	12	TRBJ2-7